This T cell receptor beta chain was identified during a study of CD8 T cells in ankylosing spondylitis. This clonotype was seen just once. Antigen: not known. With a much larger clone just one base away, this may be a read error. Study findings and constraints: Disease-linked clones were reportedly significantly enriched in matched ankylosing spondylitis synovial fluid.

CDR1 is SGHTA, CDR2 FQGTGA, per germline. The CDR3 spans 15 residues. Each TCR beta library was made by quantitative 5'-RACE that incorporated molecular barcodes. TCRdb fed the 5' RACE reads into MiXCR, producing one record per CDR3 protein. The data show some 37,000 distinct CDR3 sequences, with 11% seen just once and 20% to 25% held by the top ten. The receptor was isolated from a male donor with ankylosing spondylitis. The sequenced sample was synovial fluid, either unsorted or a sorted T cell fraction (not recorded which). The V call is TRBV7-3, the J call TRBJ2-3; TRBD2 matches 8 bases. This CDR3 is CGSSTAGASTDTQYF. Here the CDR3 DNA reads TGTGGCAGCAGCACAGCGGGAGCTAGCACAGATACGCAGTATTTT.